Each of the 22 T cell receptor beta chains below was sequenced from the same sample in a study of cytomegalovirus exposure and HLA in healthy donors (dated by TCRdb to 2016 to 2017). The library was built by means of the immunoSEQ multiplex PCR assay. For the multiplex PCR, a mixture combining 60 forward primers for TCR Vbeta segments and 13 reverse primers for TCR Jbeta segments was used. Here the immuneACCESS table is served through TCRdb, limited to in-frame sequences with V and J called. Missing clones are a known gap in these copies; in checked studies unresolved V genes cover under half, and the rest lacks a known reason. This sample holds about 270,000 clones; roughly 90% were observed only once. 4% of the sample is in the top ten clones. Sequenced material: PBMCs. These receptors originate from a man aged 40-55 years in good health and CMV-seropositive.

CDR3 loop: CASSLVAGGPGETQYF. The CDR3, as DNA: TGTGCCAGCAGCTTAGTCGCGGGAGGGCCGGGGGAGACCCAGTACTTC. This chain joins TRBV7-6 and TRBJ2-5; TRBD2 matches 9 bases. Germline V lookup: CDR1 SGHVS, CDR2 FNYEAQ. The CDR3 totals 16 residues. Trimming removed 1 base from V and 5 bases from J; junction bases left unmatched: 8.

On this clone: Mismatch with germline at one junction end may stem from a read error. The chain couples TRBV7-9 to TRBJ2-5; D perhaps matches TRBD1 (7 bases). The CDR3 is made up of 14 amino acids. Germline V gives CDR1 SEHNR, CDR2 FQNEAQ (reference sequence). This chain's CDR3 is CSSSPGGRQETQYF. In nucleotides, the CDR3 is TGTTCCAGCAGCCCAGGGGGGAGACAAGAGACCCAGTACTTC.

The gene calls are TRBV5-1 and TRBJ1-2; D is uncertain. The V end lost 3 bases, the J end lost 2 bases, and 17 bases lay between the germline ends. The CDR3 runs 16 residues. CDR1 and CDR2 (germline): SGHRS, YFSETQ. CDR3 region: CASSWGGRPVNYGYTF. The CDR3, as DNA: TGCGCCAGCAGCTGGGGTGGGAGACCCGTAAACTATGGCTACACCTTC.

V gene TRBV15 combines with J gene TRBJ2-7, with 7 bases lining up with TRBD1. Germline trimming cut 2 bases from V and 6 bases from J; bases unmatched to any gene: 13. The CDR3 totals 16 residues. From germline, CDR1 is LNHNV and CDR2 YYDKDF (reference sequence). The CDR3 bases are TGTGCCACCAGCAGAACCCGGACAGGACTCCTACTCGAGCAGTACTTC. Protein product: CATSRTRTGLLLEQYF. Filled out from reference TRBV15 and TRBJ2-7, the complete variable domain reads DAMVIQNPRYQVTQFGKPVTLSCSQTLNHNVMYWYQQKSSQAPKLLFHYYDKDFNNEADTPDNFQSRRPNTSFCFLDIRSPGLGDTAMYLCATSRTRTGLLLEQYFGPGTRLTVT.

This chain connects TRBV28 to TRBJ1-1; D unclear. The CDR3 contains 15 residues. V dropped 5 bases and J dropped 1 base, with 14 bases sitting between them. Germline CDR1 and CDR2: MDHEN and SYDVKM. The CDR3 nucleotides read TGTGCCAGCAGTGAGACCGGGTCCGGGAACACTGAAGCTTTCTTT. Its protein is CASSETGSGNTEAFF.

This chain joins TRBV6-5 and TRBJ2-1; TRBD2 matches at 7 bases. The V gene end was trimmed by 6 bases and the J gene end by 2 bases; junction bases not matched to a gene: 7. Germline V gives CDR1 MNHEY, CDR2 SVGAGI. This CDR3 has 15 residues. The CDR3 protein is CASRRAGSTYNEQFF. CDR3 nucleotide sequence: TGTGCCAGCAGGAGAGCGGGGTCCACCTACAATGAGCAGTTCTTC.

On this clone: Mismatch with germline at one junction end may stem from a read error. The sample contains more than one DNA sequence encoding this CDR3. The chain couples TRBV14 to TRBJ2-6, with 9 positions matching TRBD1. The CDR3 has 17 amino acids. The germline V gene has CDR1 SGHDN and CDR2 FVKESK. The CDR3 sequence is CASSAGTGFSGANVLTF. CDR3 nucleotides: TGTGCCAGCAGCGCCGGGACAGGGTTCTCTGGGGCCAACGTCTTGACTTTC.

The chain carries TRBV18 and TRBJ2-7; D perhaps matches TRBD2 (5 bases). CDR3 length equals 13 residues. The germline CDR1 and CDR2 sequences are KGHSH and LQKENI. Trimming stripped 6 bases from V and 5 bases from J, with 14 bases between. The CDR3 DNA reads TGTGCCAGCTCGTTCCGGGAAAGGGACGAGCAGTACTTC. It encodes CASSFRERDEQYF.

CDR3 protein: CASSHPVWGRNYEQYF. In DNA form, the CDR3 reads TGTGCCAGCAGCCACCCGGTTTGGGGGAGGAACTACGAGCAGTACTTC. The V call is TRBV28, the J call TRBJ2-7; D is possibly TRBD2 (6 bases). Between the trimmed V and J ends, which lost 6 bases and 3 bases, there was a span of 21 bases. Germline loops: CDR1 MDHEN, CDR2 SYDVKM. The CDR3 sequence is 16 residues long. Full variable domain (rest looked up from reference TRBV28 and TRBJ2-7): DVKVTQSSRYLVKRTGEKVFLECVQDMDHENMFWYRQDPGLGLRLIYFSYDVKMKEKGDIPEGYSVSREKKERFSLILESASTNQTSMYLCASSHPVWGRNYEQYFGPGTRLTVT.

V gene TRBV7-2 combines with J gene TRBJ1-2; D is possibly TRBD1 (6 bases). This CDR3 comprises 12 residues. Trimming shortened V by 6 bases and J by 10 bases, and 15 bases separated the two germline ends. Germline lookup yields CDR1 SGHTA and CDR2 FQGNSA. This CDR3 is CASRIVTGSYTF. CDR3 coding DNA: TGTGCCAGCAGAATCGTTACAGGGTCCTACACCTTC.

The DNA for the CDR3 is TGTGCTAGTGGTGAGGGCCGGGACTTAAACACCGGGGAGCTGTTTTTT. Amino acids: CASGEGRDLNTGELFF. The rearrangement links TRBV12-5 to TRBJ2-2, with a possible D match to TRBD2 (6 bases). CDR1 is LGHNT and CDR2 is FRNRAP in the germline V gene. The CDR3 spans 16 residues. Trimming took off 5 bases at V and 2 bases at J, with 15 bases between the two ends.

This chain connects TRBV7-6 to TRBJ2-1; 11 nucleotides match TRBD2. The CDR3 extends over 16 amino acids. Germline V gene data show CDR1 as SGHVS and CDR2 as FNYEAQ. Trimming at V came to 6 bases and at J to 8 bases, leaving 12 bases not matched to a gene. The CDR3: CASRGTSGPDLHEQFF. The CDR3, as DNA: TGTGCCAGCAGGGGGACTAGCGGTCCCGATCTGCATGAGCAGTTCTTC.

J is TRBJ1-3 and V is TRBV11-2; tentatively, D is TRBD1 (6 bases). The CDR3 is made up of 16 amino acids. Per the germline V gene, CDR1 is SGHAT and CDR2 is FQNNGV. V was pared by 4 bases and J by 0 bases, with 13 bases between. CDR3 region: CASSWGHMSSGNTIYF. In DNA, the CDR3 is TGTGCCAGCAGCTGGGGACACATGAGCTCTGGAAACACCATATATTTT.

The CDR3 nucleotides are TGCGCCAGCAGCCCTCCTAGCTCTGGGGCCAACGTCCTGACTTTC. This translates into CASSPPSSGANVLTF. The chain joins TRBV5-1 to TRBJ2-6; D not resolved. The CDR3 spans 15 residues. Germline V lookup: CDR1 SGHRS, CDR2 YFSETQ. With 4 bases removed from V and 0 bases from J, the gap between germline ends came to 8 bases.

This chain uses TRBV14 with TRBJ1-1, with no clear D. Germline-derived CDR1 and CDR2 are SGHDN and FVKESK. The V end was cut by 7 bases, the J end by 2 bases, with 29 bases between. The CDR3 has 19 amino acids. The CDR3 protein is CASTQVEGQLQTLNTEAFF. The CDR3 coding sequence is TGTGCCAGCACCCAGGTGGAGGGCCAGCTGCAGACTCTCAACACTGAAGCTTTCTTT.

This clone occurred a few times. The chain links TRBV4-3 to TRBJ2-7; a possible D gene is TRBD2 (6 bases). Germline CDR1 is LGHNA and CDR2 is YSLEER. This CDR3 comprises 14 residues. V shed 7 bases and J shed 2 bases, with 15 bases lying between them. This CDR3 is CASTQGLGPYEQYF. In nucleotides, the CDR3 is TGCGCCAGCACCCAGGGACTGGGACCCTACGAGCAGTACTTC.

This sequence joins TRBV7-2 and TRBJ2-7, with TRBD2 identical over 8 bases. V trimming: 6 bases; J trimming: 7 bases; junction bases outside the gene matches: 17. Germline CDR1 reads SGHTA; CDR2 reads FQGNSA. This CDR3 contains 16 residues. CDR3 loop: CASSRYPGLVSLEQYF. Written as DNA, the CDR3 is TGTGCCAGCAGTCGATATCCGGGACTAGTCTCGCTGGAGCAGTACTTC.

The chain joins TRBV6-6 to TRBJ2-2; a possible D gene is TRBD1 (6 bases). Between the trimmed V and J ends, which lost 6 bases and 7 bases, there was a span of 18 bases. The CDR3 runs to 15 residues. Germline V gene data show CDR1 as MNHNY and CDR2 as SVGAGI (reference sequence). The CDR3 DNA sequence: TGTGCCAGCAGCGTCGCAGGGGATGGGGACGGGGAGCTGTTTTTT. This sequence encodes CASSVAGDGDGELFF.

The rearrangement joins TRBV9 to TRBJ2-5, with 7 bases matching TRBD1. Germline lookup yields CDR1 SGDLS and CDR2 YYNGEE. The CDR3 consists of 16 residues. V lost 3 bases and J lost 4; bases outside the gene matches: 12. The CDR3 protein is CASSARSSSGGETQYF. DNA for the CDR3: TGTGCCAGCAGCGCCAGATCCTCTTCAGGGGGAGAGACCCAGTACTTC.

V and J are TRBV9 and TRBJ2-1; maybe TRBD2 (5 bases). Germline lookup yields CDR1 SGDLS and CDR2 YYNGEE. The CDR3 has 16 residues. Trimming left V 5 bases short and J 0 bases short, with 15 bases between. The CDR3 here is CASSAFGSGSYNEQFF. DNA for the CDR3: TGTGCCAGCAGTGCCTTTGGGAGCGGCTCCTACAATGAGCAGTTCTTC. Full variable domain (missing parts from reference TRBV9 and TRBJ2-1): DSGVTQTPKHLITATGQRVTLRCSPRSGDLSVYWYQQSLDQGLQFLIQYYNGEERAKGNILERFSAQQFPDLHSELNLSSLELGDSALYFCASSAFGSGSYNEQFFGPGTRLTVL.

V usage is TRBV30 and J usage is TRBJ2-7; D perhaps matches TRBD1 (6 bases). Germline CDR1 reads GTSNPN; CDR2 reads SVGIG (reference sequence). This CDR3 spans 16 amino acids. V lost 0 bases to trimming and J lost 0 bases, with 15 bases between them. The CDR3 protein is CAWSVRYGGPSYEQYF. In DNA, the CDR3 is TGTGCCTGGAGTGTCCGTTATGGGGGCCCCTCCTACGAGCAGTACTTC.

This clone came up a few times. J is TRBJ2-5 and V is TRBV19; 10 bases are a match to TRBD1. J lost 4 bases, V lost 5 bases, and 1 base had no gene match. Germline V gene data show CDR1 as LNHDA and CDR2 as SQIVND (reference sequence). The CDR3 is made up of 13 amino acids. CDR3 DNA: TGTGCCAGTAGTTGGGACAGGGGAGAGACCCAGTACTTC. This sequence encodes CASSWDRGETQYF.